Described below is a single T cell receptor beta chain sequence and its context. No antigen is known for it. CDR3 size: 14 residues. Trimming left V 7 bases short and J 0 bases short, with 10 bases between. In germline, CDR1 is MDHEN, CDR2 SYDVKM. The sample is drawn from a study of naive and memory T cell subsets. The study's findings and limits: Possibly reflecting memory cells re-expressing CD45RA, a few larger clonotypes occurred in naive repertoires, especially CD8. Clonotypes are single alpha or beta chains, not paired receptors.

The beta constant-region primer was an equimolar mix of two oligonucleotides covering TRBC1 and TRBC2. Four rounds of PCR amplified the ligated cDNA using nested alpha and beta constant-region primers plus SP2. TCRdb re-analysed the UMI-ligation and nested PCR reads in MiXCR, keeping a single row per CDR3 protein. This sample yields more than 120,000 distinct CDR3 sequences, of which approximately 20% are seen a single time; roughly 0.68% belongs to the top ten. Cells stained for CD3, CD4, CD8, CD45RA and CD27 were sorted into four subsets. The material sequenced was naive CD8+ T cells from blood. V gene TRBV28 combines with J gene TRBJ2-1, with D perhaps TRBD2 (5 bases). This TCR was sampled from a human donor in good health. The CDR3 here is CASNGDSSYNEQFF. Here the CDR3 DNA reads TGTGCCAGCAACGGGGATAGCTCCTACAATGAGCAGTTCTTC.